The present entry profiles one TCR beta chain with its context. The protocol was immunoSEQ multiplex PCR, while the TCRdb copy is restricted to in-frame clones and leaves out a portion. In the table there are about 190,000 clones, 65% to 85% of which are singletons. The sample is drawn from a study of blood T cell repertoires in COVID-19. CDR3 length: 14 residues. V gave up 9 bases and J gave up 4 bases; unmatched junction bases: 6. The V gene's germline CDR1 is SNHLY and CDR2 FYNNEI. The chain has TRBV2 and TRBJ2-6; 7 bases are shared with TRBD1. Specimen: PBMCs or T cells enriched from blood (not recorded which). The TCR sequence derives from a woman aged 25 to 45 who had recovered from COVID-19. The CDR3 loop is CASTGTEGANVLTF. DNA for the CDR3: TGTGCCAGTACGGGGACAGAAGGGGCCAACGTCCTGACTTTC.